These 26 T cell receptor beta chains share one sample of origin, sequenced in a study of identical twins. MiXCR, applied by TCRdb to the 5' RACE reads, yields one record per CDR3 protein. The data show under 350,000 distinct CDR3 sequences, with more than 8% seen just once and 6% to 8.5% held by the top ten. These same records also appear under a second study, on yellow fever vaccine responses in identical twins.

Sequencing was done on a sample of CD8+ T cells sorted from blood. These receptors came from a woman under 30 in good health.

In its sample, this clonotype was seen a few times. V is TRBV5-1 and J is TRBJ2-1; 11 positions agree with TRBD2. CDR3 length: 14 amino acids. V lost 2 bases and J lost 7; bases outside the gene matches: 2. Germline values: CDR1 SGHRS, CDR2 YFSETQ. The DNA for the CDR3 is TGCGCCAGCAGCTTATCTAGCGGGGGGAATGAGCAGTTCTTC. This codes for CASSLSSGGNEQFF.

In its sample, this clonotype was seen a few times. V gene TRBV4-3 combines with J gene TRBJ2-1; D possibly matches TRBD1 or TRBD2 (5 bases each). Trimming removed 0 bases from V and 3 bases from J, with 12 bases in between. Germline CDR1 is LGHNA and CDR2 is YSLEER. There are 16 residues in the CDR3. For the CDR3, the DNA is TGCGCCAGCAGCCAAGATGGGGGTGGCGACTACAATGAGCAGTTCTTC. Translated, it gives CASSQDGGGDYNEQFF.

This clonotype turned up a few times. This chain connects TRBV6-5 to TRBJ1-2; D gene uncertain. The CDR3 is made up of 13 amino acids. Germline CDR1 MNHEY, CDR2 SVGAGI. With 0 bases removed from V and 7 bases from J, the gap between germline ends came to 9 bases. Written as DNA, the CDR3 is TGTGCCAGCAGTTACTCGAGGTTTAGTGGCTACACCTTC. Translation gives CASSYSRFSGYTF.

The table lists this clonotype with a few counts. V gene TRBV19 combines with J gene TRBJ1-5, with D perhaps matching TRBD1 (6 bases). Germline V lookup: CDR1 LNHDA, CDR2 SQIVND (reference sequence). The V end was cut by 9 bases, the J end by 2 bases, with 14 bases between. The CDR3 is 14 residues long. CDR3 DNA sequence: TGTGCCAGCAGGGCGGGGGGCGGCAATCAGCCCCAGCATTTT. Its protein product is CASRAGGGNQPQHF.

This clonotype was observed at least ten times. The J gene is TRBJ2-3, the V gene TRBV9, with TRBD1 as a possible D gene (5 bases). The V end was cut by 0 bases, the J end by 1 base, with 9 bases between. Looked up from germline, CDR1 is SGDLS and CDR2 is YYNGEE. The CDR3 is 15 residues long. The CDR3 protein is CASSVEGAGTDTQYF. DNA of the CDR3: TGTGCCAGCAGCGTAGAAGGGGCTGGCACAGATACGCAGTATTTT.

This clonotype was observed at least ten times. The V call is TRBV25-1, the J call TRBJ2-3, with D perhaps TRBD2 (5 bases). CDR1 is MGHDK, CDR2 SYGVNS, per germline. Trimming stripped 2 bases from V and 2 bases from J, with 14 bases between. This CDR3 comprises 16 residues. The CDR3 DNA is TGTGCCAGCAGTGAAGACTATCCCGTGAACACAGATACGCAGTATTTT. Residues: CASSEDYPVNTDTQYF.

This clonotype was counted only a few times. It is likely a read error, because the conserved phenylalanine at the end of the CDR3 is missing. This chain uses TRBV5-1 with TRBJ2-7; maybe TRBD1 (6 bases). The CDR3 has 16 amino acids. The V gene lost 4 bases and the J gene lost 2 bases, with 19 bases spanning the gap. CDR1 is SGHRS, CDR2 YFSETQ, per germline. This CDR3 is CASSRGQGLETYEQYC. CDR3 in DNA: TGCGCCAGCAGCCGCGGGCAGGGGCTGGAAACCTACGAGCAGTACTGC.

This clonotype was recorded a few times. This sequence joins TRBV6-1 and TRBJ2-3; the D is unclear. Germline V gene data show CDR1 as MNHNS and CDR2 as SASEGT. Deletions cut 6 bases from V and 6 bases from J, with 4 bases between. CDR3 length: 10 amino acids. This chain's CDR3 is CASSVDTQYF. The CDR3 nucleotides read TGTGCCAGCAGCGTGGATACGCAGTATTTT.

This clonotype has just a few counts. DNA of the CDR3: TGTGCCAGCAGCTCAACCGGGACAGGGGTTTACGAGCAGTACTTC. It translates to CASSSTGTGVYEQYF. This chain uses TRBV5-5 with TRBJ2-7, with 10 bases matching TRBD1. This CDR3 contains 15 residues. Germline CDR1 reads SGHKS; CDR2 reads YYEKEE (reference sequence). V was pared by 3 bases and J by 4 bases, with 7 bases of the junction left unmatched.

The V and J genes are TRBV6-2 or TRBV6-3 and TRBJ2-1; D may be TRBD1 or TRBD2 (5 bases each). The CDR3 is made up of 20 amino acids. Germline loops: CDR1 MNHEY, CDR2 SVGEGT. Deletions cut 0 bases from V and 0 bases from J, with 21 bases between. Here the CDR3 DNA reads TGTGCCAGCAGTTACTCCCTTGAGGGAGTATCAGGGAGCTCCTACAATGAGCAGTTCTTC. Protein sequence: CASSYSLEGVSGSSYNEQFF.

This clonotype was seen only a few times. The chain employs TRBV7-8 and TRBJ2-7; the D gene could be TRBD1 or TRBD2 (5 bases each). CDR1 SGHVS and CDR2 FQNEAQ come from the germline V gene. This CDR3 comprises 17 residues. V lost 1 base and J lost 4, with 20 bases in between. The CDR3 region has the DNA TGTGCCAGCAGCTTAGAGGACGGGAATGGGTACAGGTACGAGCAGTACTTC. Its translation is CASSLEDGNGYRYEQYF.

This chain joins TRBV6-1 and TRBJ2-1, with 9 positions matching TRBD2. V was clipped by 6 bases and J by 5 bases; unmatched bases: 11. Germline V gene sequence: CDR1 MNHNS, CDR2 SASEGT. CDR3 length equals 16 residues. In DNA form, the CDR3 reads TGTGCCAGCAGGGCCCTAGCGGGAAGAAATGACAATGAGCAGTTCTTC. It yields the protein CASRALAGRNDNEQFF.

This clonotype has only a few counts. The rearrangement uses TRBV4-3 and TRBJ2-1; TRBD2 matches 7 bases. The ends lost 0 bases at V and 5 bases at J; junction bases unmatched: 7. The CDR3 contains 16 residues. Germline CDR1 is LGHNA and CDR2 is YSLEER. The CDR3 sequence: CASSQDRLAANNEQFF. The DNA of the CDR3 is TGCGCCAGCAGCCAAGATCGTCTAGCGGCAAACAATGAGCAGTTCTTC.

CDR3 in amino acids: CASSLTRALAGKANTGELFF. In DNA form, the CDR3 reads TGTGCCAGCAGCTTGACCCGGGCCCTAGCGGGAAAAGCGAACACCGGGGAGCTGTTTTTT. The genes are TRBV5-4 and TRBJ2-2; 9 nucleotides match TRBD2. From germline, CDR1 is SGHNT and CDR2 YYREEE (reference sequence). The V segment lost 1 base and the J segment 0 bases; nucleotides outside the gene matches: 13. The CDR3 extends over 20 amino acids.

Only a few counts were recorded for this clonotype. The CDR3 is CASSQSATGAVAQYF. The CDR3 DNA follows: TGCGCCAGCAGTCAATCAGCGACAGGGGCAGTGGCCCAGTACTTC. The chain couples TRBV23-1 to TRBJ2-5; TRBD1 matches 8 bases. TRBV23-1 is an ORF for which the function is uncertain. The CDR3 runs to 15 residues. V was clipped by 0 bases and J by 9 bases; unmatched bases: 9.

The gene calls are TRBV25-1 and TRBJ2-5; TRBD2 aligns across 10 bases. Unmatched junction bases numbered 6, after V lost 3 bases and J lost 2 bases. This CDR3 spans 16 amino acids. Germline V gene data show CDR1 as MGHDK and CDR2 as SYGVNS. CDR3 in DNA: TGTGCCAGCAGTGACGCCTCACTAGCGGGGCAAGAGACCCAGTACTTC. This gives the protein CASSDASLAGQETQYF.

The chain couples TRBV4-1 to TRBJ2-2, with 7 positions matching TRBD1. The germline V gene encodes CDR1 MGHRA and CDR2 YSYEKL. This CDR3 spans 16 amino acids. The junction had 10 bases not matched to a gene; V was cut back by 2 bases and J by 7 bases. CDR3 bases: TGCGCCAGCAGCCAATCCGGGACAGCTTCGGTCGGGGAGCTGTTTTTT. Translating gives CASSQSGTASVGELFF.

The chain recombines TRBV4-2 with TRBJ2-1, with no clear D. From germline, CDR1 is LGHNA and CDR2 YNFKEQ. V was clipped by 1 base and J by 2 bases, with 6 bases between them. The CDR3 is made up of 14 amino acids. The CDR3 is CASSQGSPYNEQFF. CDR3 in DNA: TGTGCCAGCAGCCAAGGATCGCCCTACAATGAGCAGTTCTTC.

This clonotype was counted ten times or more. The CDR3 loop is CATRTDGPYNEQFF. The CDR3 DNA reads TGTGCCACCCGGACGGATGGGCCATACAATGAGCAGTTCTTC. This sequence joins TRBV6-2 or TRBV6-3 and TRBJ2-1; D unclear. Per germline, CDR1 MNHEY and CDR2 SVGEGT. V lost 10 bases, J lost 4 bases, and 17 bases lay in between. The CDR3 totals 14 residues.

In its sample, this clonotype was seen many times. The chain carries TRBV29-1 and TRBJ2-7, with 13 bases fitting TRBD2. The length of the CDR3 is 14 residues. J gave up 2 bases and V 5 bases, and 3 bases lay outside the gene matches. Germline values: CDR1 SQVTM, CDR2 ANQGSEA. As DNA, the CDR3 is TGCAGCGTTCCACTAGCGGGAGGGCCCTACGAGCAGTACTTC. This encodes CSVPLAGGPYEQYF.

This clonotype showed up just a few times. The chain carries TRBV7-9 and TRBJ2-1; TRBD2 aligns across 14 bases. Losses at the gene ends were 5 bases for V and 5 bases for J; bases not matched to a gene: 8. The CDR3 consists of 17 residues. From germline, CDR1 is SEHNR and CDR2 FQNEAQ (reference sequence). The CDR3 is CASSHRLAGGRNNEQFF. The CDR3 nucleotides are TGTGCCAGCAGCCATAGACTAGCGGGGGGGCGGAACAATGAGCAGTTCTTC. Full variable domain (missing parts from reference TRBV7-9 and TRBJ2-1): DTGVSQNPRHKITKRGQNVTFRCDPISEHNRLYWYRQTLGQGPEFLTYFQNEAQLEKSRLLSDRFSAERPKGSFSTLEIQRTEQGDSAMYLCASSHRLAGGRNNEQFFGPGTRLTVL.

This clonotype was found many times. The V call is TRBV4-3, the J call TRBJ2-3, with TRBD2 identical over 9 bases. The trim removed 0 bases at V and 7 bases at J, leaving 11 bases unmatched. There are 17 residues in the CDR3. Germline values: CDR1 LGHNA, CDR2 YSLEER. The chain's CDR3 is CASSQDFSGGNDYTQYF. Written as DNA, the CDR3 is TGCGCCAGCAGCCAAGACTTTAGCGGGGGAAATGACTATACGCAGTATTTT.

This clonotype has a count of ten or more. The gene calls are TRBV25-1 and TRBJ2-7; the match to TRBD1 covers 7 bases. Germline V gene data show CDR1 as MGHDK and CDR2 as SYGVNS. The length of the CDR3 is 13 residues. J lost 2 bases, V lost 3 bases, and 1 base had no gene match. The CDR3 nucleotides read TGTGCCAGCAGTGAGGGACAGCCCTACGAGCAGTACTTC. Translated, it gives CASSEGQPYEQYF.

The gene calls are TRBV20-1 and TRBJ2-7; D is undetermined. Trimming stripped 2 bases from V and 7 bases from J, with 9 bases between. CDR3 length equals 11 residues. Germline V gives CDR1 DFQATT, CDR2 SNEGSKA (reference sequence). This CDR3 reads CSARRGWEQYF. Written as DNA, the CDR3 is TGCAGTGCTAGAAGAGGCTGGGAGCAGTACTTC.

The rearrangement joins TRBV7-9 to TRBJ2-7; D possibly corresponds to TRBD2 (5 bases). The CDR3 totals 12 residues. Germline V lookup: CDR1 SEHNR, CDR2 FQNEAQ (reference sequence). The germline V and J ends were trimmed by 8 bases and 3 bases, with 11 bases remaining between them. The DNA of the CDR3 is TGTGCCAGCGGCGGGCCGAGCTACGAGCAGTACTTC. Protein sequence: CASGGPSYEQYF. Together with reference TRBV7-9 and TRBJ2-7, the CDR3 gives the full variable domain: DTGVSQNPRHKITKRGQNVTFRCDPISEHNRLYWYRQTLGQGPEFLTYFQNEAQLEKSRLLSDRFSAERPKGSFSTLEIQRTEQGDSAMYLCASGGPSYEQYFGPGTRLTVT.

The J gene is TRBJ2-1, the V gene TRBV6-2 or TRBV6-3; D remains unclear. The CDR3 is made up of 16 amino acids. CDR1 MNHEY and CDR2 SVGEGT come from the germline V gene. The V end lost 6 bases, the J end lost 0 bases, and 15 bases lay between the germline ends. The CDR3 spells CASRASDGYSYNEQFF. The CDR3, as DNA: TGTGCCAGCAGGGCTTCGGACGGATACTCCTACAATGAGCAGTTCTTC.